The entry that follows covers one T cell receptor (beta chain) sequence. Each participant's cohort was designated according to participant-reported clinical history. These data belong to a study of blood T cell repertoires in COVID-19. TCRdb's table, derived via immunoSEQ multiplex PCR, lists solely in-frame clones and lacks some. The table has hundreds of thousands of clones, approximately 84% seen once. Trimming took 7 bases from V and 3 from J, leaving 3 bases between them. This CDR3 has 11 residues. CDR1 and CDR2 from the germline V gene are MDHEN and SYDVKM. This chain uses TRBV28 with TRBJ1-4; D not resolved. The sample comprised PBMCs or T cells enriched from blood (not recorded which). The clonotype was recovered from a woman in her 30s who had recovered from COVID-19. The CDR3 region has the DNA TGTGCCAGCACCTCTAATGAAAAACTGTTTTTT. This sequence encodes CASTSNEKLFF.